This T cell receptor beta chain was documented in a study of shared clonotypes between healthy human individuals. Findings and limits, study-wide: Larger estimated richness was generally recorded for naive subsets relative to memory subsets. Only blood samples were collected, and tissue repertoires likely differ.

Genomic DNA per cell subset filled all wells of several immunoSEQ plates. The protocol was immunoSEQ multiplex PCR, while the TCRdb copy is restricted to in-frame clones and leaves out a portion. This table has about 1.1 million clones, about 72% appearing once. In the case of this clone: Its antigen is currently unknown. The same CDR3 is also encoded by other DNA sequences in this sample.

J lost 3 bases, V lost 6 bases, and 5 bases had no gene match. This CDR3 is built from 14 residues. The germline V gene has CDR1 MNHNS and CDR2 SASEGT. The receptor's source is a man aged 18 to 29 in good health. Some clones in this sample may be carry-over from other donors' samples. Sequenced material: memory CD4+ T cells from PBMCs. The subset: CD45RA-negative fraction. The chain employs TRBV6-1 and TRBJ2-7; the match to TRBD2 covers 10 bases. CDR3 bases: TGTGCCAGCAGAGCGTGGACTAGCGGCTACGAGCAGTACTTC. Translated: CASRAWTSGYEQYF.